This T cell receptor beta chain was recovered during a study of T cells after yellow fever vaccination. The V end lost 1 base, the J end lost 1 base, and 9 bases lay between the germline ends. CDR1 and CDR2 from the germline V gene are LGHDT and YNNKEL (reference sequence). The CDR3 is made up of 15 amino acids. MiXCR, applied by TCRdb to the 5' RACE reads, yields one record per CDR3 protein. The sample has 610,000 or so distinct CDR3 sequences; roughly 12% are singletons. Sequencing was performed on PBMCs, taken on the day of the yellow fever booster vaccination. V and J are TRBV3-1 and TRBJ2-3; no definite D call. This clonotype was sampled from a man younger than 45 who received the YFV17D yellow fever vaccine. The CDR3 bases are TGTGCCAGCAGCCAAGCACCCGAGGGCACAGATACGCAGTATTTT. Its protein is CASSQAPEGTDTQYF.